The 10 T cell receptor beta chains below were found in one sample sequenced in a study of blood T cell repertoires in COVID-19. Assay used: immunoSEQ multiplex PCR; TCRdb lists only in-frame clones, some missing. Found here are 99,000 or so clones, around 85% of them singletons; the top ten hold roughly 3.3%. The sequenced material came from peripheral blood. These receptor sequences come from a woman older than 75 with active or convalescent COVID-19.

The chain uses TRBV21-1 and TRBJ1-2. TRBV21-1 is tagged as a pseudogene. This CDR3 is 14 amino acids long. CDR3 loop: CASSKWGDWDGYTF. DNA of the CDR3: TGTGCCAGCAGCAAATGGGGGGATTGGGATGGCTACACCTTC.

V gene TRBV11-2 combines with J gene TRBJ2-7; TRBD1 might be the D (5 bases). This CDR3 comprises 14 residues. CDR1 and CDR2 from the germline V gene are SGHAT and FQNNGV. Deletions cut 0 bases from V and 1 base from J, with 7 bases between. The CDR3 protein is CASSLERQSYEQYF. The CDR3 DNA sequence: TGTGCCAGCAGCTTAGAACGACAGTCCTACGAGCAGTACTTC.

J is TRBJ1-6 and V is TRBV9, with a possible D match to TRBD1 (6 bases). The CDR3 is made up of 12 amino acids. Looked up from germline, CDR1 is SGDLS and CDR2 is YYNGEE. The V and J ends lost 7 bases and 6 bases respectively, with 8 bases between them. The CDR3 nucleotides are TGTGCCAGCGGGACAAGTAATTCACCCCTCCACTTT. It specifies CASGTSNSPLHF.

The rearrangement uses TRBV5-1 and TRBJ2-7; 9 bases fit TRBD1. V lost 0 bases, J lost 3 bases, and 10 bases stayed unmatched. The germline V gene has CDR1 SGHRS and CDR2 YFSETQ. This CDR3 has 17 residues. The chain's CDR3 is CASSLGASGTGYYEQYF. Here the CDR3 DNA reads TGCGCCAGCAGCTTGGGGGCCTCCGGGACAGGGTACTACGAGCAGTACTTC.

The chain joins TRBV7-2 to TRBJ2-7; TRBD1 is a possible D gene (5 bases). Germline loops: CDR1 SGHTA, CDR2 FQGNSA. Trimming left V 3 bases short and J 3 bases short, with 12 bases between. The CDR3 has 14 residues. The CDR3 is CASSFMGQGYEQYF. The CDR3 DNA reads TGTGCCAGCAGCTTTATGGGCCAGGGCTACGAGCAGTACTTC.

CDR3 DNA sequence: TGTGCCAGCAGAAATCCGGGACAGGCGAGGGAAGCTTTCTTT. It is translated as CASRNPGQAREAFF. The chain is built from TRBV6-5 and TRBJ1-1; TRBD1 aligns across 8 bases. The germline V gene encodes CDR1 MNHEY and CDR2 SVGAGI. V was pared by 6 bases and J by 8 bases, with 11 bases of the junction left unmatched. The CDR3 runs 14 residues.

The chain combines TRBV29-1 with TRBJ1-2; D not certain. V gave up 1 base and J gave up 4 bases, with 16 bases separating them. Germline V gives CDR1 SQVTM, CDR2 ANQGSEA. The CDR3 extends over 15 amino acids. The CDR3 is CSVEGTPGASYGYTF. CDR3 in DNA: TGCAGCGTTGAAGGTACTCCGGGAGCCTCCTATGGCTACACCTTC.

V is TRBV2 and J is TRBJ1-2; D might be TRBD1 (6 bases). Germline CDR1 reads SNHLY; CDR2 reads FYNNEI. V lost 6 bases and J 3 bases, leaving 17 bases between the germline ends. The CDR3 contains 15 residues. The CDR3 is CASSAEGGEHYGYTF. The CDR3 nucleotides read TGTGCCAGCAGCGCAGAAGGGGGGGAACACTATGGCTACACCTTC.

The V and J genes are TRBV7-3 and TRBJ2-1, with D possibly TRBD1 on 5 matching bases. There are 14 residues in the CDR3. Germline CDR1 and CDR2: SGHTA and FQGTGA. V lost 2 bases and J 6 bases, leaving 11 bases between the germline ends. The chain's CDR3 is CASSLSTVLNEQFF. In DNA, the CDR3 is TGTGCCAGCAGCTTATCGACAGTCCTCAATGAGCAGTTCTTC.

The chain has TRBV5-4 and TRBJ2-1, with D possibly TRBD2 on 5 matching bases. The CDR3 length is 16 residues. The V end lost 0 bases, the J end lost 6 bases, and 16 bases lay between the germline ends. CDR1 and CDR2 from the germline V gene are SGHNT and YYREEE (reference sequence). The CDR3 nucleotides read TGTGCCAGCAGCTTGGGGCTTAGCGCCCTTCGCAATGAGCAGTTCTTC. Encoded protein: CASSLGLSALRNEQFF.